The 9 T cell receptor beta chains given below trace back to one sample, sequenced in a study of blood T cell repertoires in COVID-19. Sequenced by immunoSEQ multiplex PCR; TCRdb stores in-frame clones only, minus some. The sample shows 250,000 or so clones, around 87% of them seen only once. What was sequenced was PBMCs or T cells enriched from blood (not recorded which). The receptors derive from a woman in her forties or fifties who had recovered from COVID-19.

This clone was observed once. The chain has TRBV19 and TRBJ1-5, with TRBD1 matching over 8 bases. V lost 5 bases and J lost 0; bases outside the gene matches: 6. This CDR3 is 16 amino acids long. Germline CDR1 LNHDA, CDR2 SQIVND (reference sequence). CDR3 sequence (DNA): TGTGCCAGTAGTGCGCTGGGACAGGCTAGCAATCAGCCCCAGCATTTT. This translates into CASSALGQASNQPQHF.

The CDR3 region has the DNA TGTGCCAGCAGTGGACTAGCAGCGAACACCGGGGAGCTGTTTTTT. It translates to CASSGLAANTGELFF. The V call is TRBV27, the J call TRBJ2-2; TRBD2 agrees at 8 bases. The CDR3 totals 15 residues. CDR1 and CDR2 from the germline V gene are MNHEY and SMNVEV (reference sequence). V trimming: 5 bases; J trimming: 0 bases; junction bases outside the gene matches: 2.

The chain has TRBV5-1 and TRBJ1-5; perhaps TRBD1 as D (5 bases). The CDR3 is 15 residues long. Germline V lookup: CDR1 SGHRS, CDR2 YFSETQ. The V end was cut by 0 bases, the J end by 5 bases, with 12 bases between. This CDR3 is CASSLGGGLDQPQHF. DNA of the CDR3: TGCGCCAGCAGCTTGGGTGGGGGACTTGATCAGCCCCAGCATTTT.

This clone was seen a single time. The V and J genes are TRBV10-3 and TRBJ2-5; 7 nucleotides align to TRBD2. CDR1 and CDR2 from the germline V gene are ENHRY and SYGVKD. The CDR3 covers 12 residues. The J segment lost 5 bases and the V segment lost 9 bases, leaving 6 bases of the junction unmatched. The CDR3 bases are TGTGCCATTGCTAGCGGTAGTGAGACCCAGTACTTC. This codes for CAIASGSETQYF.

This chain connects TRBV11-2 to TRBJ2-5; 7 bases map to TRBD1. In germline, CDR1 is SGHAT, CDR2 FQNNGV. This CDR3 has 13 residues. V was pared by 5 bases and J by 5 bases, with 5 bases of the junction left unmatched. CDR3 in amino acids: CASSPTTGETQYF. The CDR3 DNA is TGTGCCAGCAGCCCGACGACAGGGGAGACCCAGTACTTC.

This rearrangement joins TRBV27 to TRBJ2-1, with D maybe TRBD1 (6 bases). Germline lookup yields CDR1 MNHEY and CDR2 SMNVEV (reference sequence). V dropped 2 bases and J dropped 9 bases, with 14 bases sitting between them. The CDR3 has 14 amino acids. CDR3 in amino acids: CASSLGAGAPEQFF. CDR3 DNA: TGTGCCAGCAGTTTAGGCGCAGGGGCCCCTGAGCAGTTCTTC.

This chain's CDR3 is CATSRDRGGAGELFF. CDR3 in DNA: TGTGCCACCAGCAGAGATCGGGGGGGCGCCGGGGAGCTGTTTTTT. V usage is TRBV15 and J usage is TRBJ2-2; 8 bases are a match to TRBD2. Germline V gene data show CDR1 as LNHNV and CDR2 as YYDKDF (reference sequence). The CDR3 spans 15 residues. Unmatched junction bases numbered 3, after V lost 0 bases and J lost 6 bases.

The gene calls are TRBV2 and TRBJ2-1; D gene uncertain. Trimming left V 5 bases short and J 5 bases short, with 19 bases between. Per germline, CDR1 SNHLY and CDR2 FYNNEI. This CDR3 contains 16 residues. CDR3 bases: TGTGCCAGCAGTACCGACTCCAAAATAACCGACAATGAGCAGTTCTTC. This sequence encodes CASSTDSKITDNEQFF.

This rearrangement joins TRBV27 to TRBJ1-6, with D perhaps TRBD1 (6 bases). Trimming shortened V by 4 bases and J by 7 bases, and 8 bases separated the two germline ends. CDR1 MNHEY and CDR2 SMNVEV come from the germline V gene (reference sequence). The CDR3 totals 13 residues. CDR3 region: CASSWGGNSPLHF. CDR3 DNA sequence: TGTGCCAGCAGTTGGGGGGGCAATTCACCCCTCCACTTT.